Within the sample, the clone carrying this T cell receptor (beta chain) is medium-sized. In the PCR, 60 Vbeta and 13 Jbeta primers were used. TCRdb's copy holds only in-frame clones and misses some; the assay was immunoSEQ multiplex PCR. The repertoire consists of about 100,000 clones, with 74% occurring once and the leading ten covering roughly 2.6%. This record comes from a study of cytomegalovirus exposure and HLA in healthy donors. The germline V gene has CDR1 MNHNY and CDR2 SVGAGI (reference sequence). Trimming left V 7 bases short and J 4 bases short, with 8 bases between. CDR3 length equals 12 residues.

The chain joins TRBV6-6 to TRBJ2-1; D is undetermined. Sequencing input: PBMCs. The sequence came from a middle-aged man in good health and CMV-seropositive. The CDR3 sequence is CASNEAYNEQFF. The CDR3 nucleotides are TGTGCCAGCAATGAGGCTTACAATGAGCAGTTCTTC.